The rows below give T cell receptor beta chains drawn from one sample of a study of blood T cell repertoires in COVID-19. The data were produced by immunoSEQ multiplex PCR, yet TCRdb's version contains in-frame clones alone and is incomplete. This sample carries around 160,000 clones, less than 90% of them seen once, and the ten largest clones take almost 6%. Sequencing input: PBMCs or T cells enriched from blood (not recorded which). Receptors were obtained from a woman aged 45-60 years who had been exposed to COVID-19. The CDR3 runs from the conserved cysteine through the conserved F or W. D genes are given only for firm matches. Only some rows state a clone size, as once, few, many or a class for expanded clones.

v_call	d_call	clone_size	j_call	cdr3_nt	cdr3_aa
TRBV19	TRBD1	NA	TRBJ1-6	TGTGCCACCAAGGGGGACAGCCAAAATTCACCCCTCCACTTT	CATKGDSQNSPLHF
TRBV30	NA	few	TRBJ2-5	TGTGCCTGGACCAGGAGGGTCCGAGAGACCCAGTACTTC	CAWTRRVRETQYF
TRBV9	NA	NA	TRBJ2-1	TGTGCCAGCAGCCCCACCCTACTAGGTCCGGTTGAGCAGTTCTTC	CASSPTLLGPVEQFF
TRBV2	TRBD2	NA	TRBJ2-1	TGTGCCAGCAGGGAGCGGGGGGGCCATAATGAGCAGTTCTTC	CASRERGGHNEQFF
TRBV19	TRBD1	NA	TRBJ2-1	TGTGCCAGTAGTTCCCCGACAGGGGGCGCGGGCAATGAGCAGTTCTTC	CASSSPTGGAGNEQFF
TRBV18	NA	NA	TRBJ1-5	TGTGCCAGCTCACCATCAGGGGAGCAGCCCCAGCATTTT	CASSPSGEQPQHF
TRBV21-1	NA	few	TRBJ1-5	TGTGCCAGCAGCACGCCCAAGACAGGGTATAGCAATCAGCCCCAGCATTTT	CASSTPKTGYSNQPQHF
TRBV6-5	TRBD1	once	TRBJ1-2	TGTGCCAGCAGTCCAACCAGGGGGCGCTATGGCTACACCTTC	CASSPTRGRYGYTF
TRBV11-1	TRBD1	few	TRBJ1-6	TGTGCCAGCAGCCGACAGGGGAATAATTCACCCCTCCACTTT	CASSRQGNNSPLHF
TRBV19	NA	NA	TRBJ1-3	TGTGCCAGTAGGACAGCGTTTGGCTCTGGAAACACCATATATTTT	CASRTAFGSGNTIYF
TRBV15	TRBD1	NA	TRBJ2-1	TGTGCCACCAGCACAGGGACAGACTACAATGAGCAGTTCTTC	CATSTGTDYNEQFF
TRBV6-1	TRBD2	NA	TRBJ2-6	TGTGCCAGCAGTGGTTCTAGCGGGAGTCCCGGGGCCAACGTCCTGACTTTC	CASSGSSGSPGANVLTF
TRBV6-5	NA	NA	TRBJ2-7	TGTGCCAGCAGGCGCTTCTACGAGCAGTACTTC	CASRRFYEQYF
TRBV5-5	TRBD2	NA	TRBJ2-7	TGTGCCAGCACCTTACTAGCGGGGGGGCTTTACGAGCAGTACTTC	CASTLLAGGLYEQYF
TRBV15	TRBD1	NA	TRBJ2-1	TGTGCCACCAGCTTAAGACAGGGGGGCGATGAGCAGTTCTTC	CATSLRQGGDEQFF
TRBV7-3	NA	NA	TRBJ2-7	TGTGCCAGCAGTTCAGCCAGGGGCGAGCAGTACTTC	CASSSARGEQYF
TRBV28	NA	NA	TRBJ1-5	TGTGCCAGCAGGACAGACCGAGTCCCTAATCAGCCCCAGCATTTT	CASRTDRVPNQPQHF
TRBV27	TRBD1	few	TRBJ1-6	TGTGCCAGCAGGGGACAGGAGAATTCACCCCTCCACTTT	CASRGQENSPLHF
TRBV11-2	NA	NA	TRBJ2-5	TGTGCCAGCAGCCCACCACTAGCAGAAGAGACCCAGTACTTC	CASSPPLAEETQYF
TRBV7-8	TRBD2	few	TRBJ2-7	TGTGCCAGCAGCTTTGCTAGCGGGGGGGGTTTCTACGAGCAGTACTTC	CASSFASGGGFYEQYF
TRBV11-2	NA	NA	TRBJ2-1	TGTGCCAGCAGCCGCCTACAGGGCGGTGAGCAGTTCTTC	CASSRLQGGEQFF
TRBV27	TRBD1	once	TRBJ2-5	TGTGCCAGCAGTTGCCGGGACAGTAAAGTAGTGCAAGAGACCCAGTACTTC	CASSCRDSKVVQETQYF
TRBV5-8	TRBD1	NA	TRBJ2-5	TGTGCCAGCAGCCTGGCGGGACAGGGGGCGAGAGAGACCCAGTACTTC	CASSLAGQGARETQYF
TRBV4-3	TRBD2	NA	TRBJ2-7	TGCGCCAGCAGCCAAGCCTCGGGACTAGTCTACGAGCAGTACTTC	CASSQASGLVYEQYF
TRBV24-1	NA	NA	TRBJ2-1	TGTGCCACCAGCGACAGGACCAATGAGCAGTTCTTC	CATSDRTNEQFF
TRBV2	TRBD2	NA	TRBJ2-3	TGTGCCAGCAGGGGGAGGGTCACAGATACGCAGTATTTT	CASRGRVTDTQYF
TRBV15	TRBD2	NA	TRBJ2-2	TGTGCCACCAGACTAGCGGGAACCACCGGGGAGCTGTTTTTT	CATRLAGTTGELFF
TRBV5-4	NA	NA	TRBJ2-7	TGTGCCAGCAGCTTGGGAGGTGGCAATTCCTACGAGCAGTACTTC	CASSLGGGNSYEQYF
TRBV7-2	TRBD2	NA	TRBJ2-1	TGTGCCAGCAGCTTAGTCGCGGGAGGGGGGAATGAGCAGTTCTTC	CASSLVAGGGNEQFF
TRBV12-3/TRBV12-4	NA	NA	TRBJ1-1	TGTGCCAGCAGTAAAGGACATTCGGCTTTCTTT	CASSKGHSAFF
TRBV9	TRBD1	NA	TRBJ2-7	TGTGCCAGCAGCGTAGCAGGGGGTGACTACGAGCAGTACTTC	CASSVAGGDYEQYF
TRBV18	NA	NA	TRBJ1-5	TGTGCCAGCTCGCCCAAGGAAGTGGGGCTTAATCAGCCCCAGCATTTT	CASSPKEVGLNQPQHF
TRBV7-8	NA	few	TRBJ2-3	TGTGCCAGCAGCAAGGACTTAACAGATACGCAGTATTTT	CASSKDLTDTQYF
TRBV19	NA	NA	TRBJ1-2	TGTGCCAGTAGTATCGTTCAGGGGCTCTATGGCTACACCTTC	CASSIVQGLYGYTF
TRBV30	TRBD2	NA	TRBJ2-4	TGTGCCTGGACCCCCCGTCGGGCTAGCGGGACCGCGGGAGCCAAAAACATTCAGTACTTC	CAWTPRRASGTAGAKNIQYF
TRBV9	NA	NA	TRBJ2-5	TGTGCCAGCAGCGCGTACCAAGAGACCCAGTACTTC	CASSAYQETQYF
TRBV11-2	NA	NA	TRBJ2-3	TGTGCCAGCAGCTTAGTCATCACAGATACGCAGTATTTT	CASSLVITDTQYF
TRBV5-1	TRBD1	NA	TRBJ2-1	TGCGCCAGCAGCTTGGACTCAGGGGGCGCAGTCAATGAGCAGTTCTTC	CASSLDSGGAVNEQFF
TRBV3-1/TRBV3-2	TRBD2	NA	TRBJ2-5	TGTGCCAGCAGCCTCCTGGGGGGGAGGAGTAAAGAGACCCAGTACTTC	CASSLLGGRSKETQYF
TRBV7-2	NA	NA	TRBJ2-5	TGTGCCAGCAGCTTAGTTGGTTGGGAGAAAGAGACCCAGTACTTC	CASSLVGWEKETQYF
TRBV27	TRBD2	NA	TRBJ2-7	TGTGCCAGCAGTTCTAGCGGGACCCTCTACGAGCAGTACTTC	CASSSSGTLYEQYF
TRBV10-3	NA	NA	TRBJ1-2	TGTGCCATCAGTGAGGAGGCAGTCCCTGATGGCTACACCTTC	CAISEEAVPDGYTF
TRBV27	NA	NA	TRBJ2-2	TGTGCCAGCAGTTCGTCGACAGCAGCAGGGGACACCGGGGAGCTGTTTTTT	CASSSSTAAGDTGELFF
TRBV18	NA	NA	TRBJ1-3	TGTGCCAGCTCACCAAGGTGGAATATCCGAGCGAGCTCTGGAAACACCATATATTTT	CASSPRWNIRASSGNTIYF
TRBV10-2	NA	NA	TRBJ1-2	TGCGCCAGCAGTACTGGACAGAGAGGCTACACCTTC	CASSTGQRGYTF
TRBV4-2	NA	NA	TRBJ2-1	TGTGCCAGCAGCCCCGGTCTCCCCTATGAGCAGTTCTTC	CASSPGLPYEQFF
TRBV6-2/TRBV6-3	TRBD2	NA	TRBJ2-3	TGTGCCAGCAGTCCCTGGACTAGCGGGGGGAACACAGATACGCAGTATTTT	CASSPWTSGGNTDTQYF
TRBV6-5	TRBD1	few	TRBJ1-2	TGTGCCAGCAGTTACTGGGGACAGTCGATTGGCTATGGCTACACCTTC	CASSYWGQSIGYGYTF
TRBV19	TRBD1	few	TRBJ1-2	TGTGCCAGTAGAGCTCCTTGGACAGGCGGCGGCTACACCTTC	CASRAPWTGGGYTF
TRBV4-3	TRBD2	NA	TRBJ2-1	TGCGCCAGCAGCCAAGAGTCCCGGAGCGGGAGCTCCACCTACAATGAGCAGTTCTTC	CASSQESRSGSSTYNEQFF
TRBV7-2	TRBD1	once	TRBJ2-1	TGTGCCAGCAGCTTAGTACAGGGGTCGCATGAGCAGTTCTTC	CASSLVQGSHEQFF
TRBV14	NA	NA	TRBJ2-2	TGTGCCAGCAGCCGAAACATTGGGCCCGCGAACACCGGGGAGCTGTTTTTT	CASSRNIGPANTGELFF
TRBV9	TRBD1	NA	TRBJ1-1	TGTGCCAGCAGCGTAGAGGGGACAGACCTCGCGAACACTGAAGCTTTCTTT	CASSVEGTDLANTEAFF
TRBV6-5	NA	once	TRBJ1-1	TGTGCCAGCTCCCGGTCGAACACTGAAGCTTTCTTT	CASSRSNTEAFF
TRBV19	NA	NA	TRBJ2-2	TGTGCCAGTAGTATAGGCAGGGAGGTCACCGGGGAGCTGTTTTTT	CASSIGREVTGELFF
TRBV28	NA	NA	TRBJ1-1	TGTGCCAGCAGTTTATTCCCCAGAACGAGGACTGAAGCTTTCTTT	CASSLFPRTRTEAFF